One and the same sample provided the 9 T cell receptor beta chains below, sequenced in a study of shared clonotypes between healthy human individuals. The assay was immunoSEQ multiplex PCR, and TCRdb's table has in-frame clones only and misses some. In the table there are about 600,000 clones, 97% of which are singletons. The sequencing sample was made of naive CD4+ T cells sorted from blood. Subset denoted: CD45RA+ positively selected. The receptors originated from a woman aged 30 to 39 in good health.

The J gene is TRBJ2-5, the V gene TRBV28, with a tentative D call TRBD1 (6 bases). The CDR3 has 15 amino acids. V shed 0 bases and J shed 7 bases, with 15 bases lying between them. CDR1 is MDHEN, CDR2 SYDVKM, per germline. This chain's CDR3 is CASSLWEQGVGTQYF. CDR3 DNA: TGTGCCAGCAGTTTATGGGAACAGGGTGTGGGGACCCAGTACTTC.

The chain has TRBV9 and TRBJ2-2; D is perhaps TRBD2 (6 bases). In germline, CDR1 is SGDLS, CDR2 YYNGEE. V lost 0 bases and J 5 bases, leaving 8 bases between the germline ends. This CDR3 region has 14 residues. In DNA form, the CDR3 reads TGTGCCAGCAGCGTAGTGGCGGGGACCGGGGAGCTGTTTTTT. This gives the protein CASSVVAGTGELFF. The full variable domain, in which reference TRBV9 and TRBJ2-2 provide the parts outside the CDR3, is DSGVTQTPKHLITATGQRVTLRCSPRSGDLSVYWYQQSLDQGLQFLIQYYNGEERAKGNILERFSAQQFPDLHSELNLSSLELGDSALYFCASSVVAGTGELFFGEGSRLTVL.

The J gene is TRBJ1-2, the V gene TRBV28, with D unresolved. Germline-derived CDR1 and CDR2 are MDHEN and SYDVKM. This CDR3 has 14 amino acids. Trimming removed 10 bases from V and 1 base from J, with 16 bases in between. The CDR3 nucleotides are TGTGCCACCCGTCCGATAACGGGTAACTATGGCTACACCTTC. As protein: CATRPITGNYGYTF.

The V and J genes are TRBV19 and TRBJ1-6; D is ambiguous. Germline loops: CDR1 LNHDA, CDR2 SQIVND (reference sequence). With 6 bases removed from V and 8 bases from J, the gap between germline ends came to 17 bases. The CDR3 runs to 15 residues. CDR3 nucleotide sequence: TGTGCCAGTAGAGATCGAGCCCTCAATGATTCACCCCTCCACTTT. It is translated as CASRDRALNDSPLHF.

Comment on this clone: Other DNA sequences in the sample encode the same CDR3. The rearrangement uses TRBV7-3 and TRBJ2-2, with TRBD2 matching 15 bases. The CDR3 consists of 16 residues. V was clipped by 4 bases and J by 4 bases; unmatched bases: 1. Germline CDR1 and CDR2: SGHTA and FQGTGA. For the CDR3, the DNA is TGTGCCAGCAGCTCGGGACTAGCGGGAGGCACCGGGGAGCTGTTTTTT. This encodes CASSSGLAGGTGELFF.

The DNA of the CDR3 is TGCGCCAGCAGCCAAGAAGCGGCTAGCGGGAGGCTGAGCACAGATACGCAGTATTTT. Translated: CASSQEAASGRLSTDTQYF. The rearrangement joins TRBV4-1 to TRBJ2-3, with 11 bases that match TRBD2. CDR1 MGHRA and CDR2 YSYEKL come from the germline V gene. The V gene end was trimmed by 0 bases and the J gene end by 0 bases; junction bases not matched to a gene: 8. This CDR3 has 19 amino acids.

This sequence joins TRBV28 and TRBJ2-7; D is perhaps TRBD2 (8 bases). The germline CDR1 and CDR2 sequences are MDHEN and SYDVKM. The CDR3 is made up of 14 amino acids. Deletions cut 5 bases from V and 2 bases from J, with 13 bases between. The CDR3 sequence: CASSREGAPYEQYF. CDR3 nucleotides: TGTGCCAGCAGTCGGGAGGGGGCCCCCTACGAGCAGTACTTC.

This clone was seen only a few times. The V call is TRBV18, the J call TRBJ1-4; D may be TRBD1 (5 bases). V dropped 3 bases and J dropped 5 bases, with 13 bases sitting between them. CDR1 is KGHSH and CDR2 is LQKENI in the germline V gene. The CDR3 is made up of 15 amino acids. The CDR3 sequence: CASSPEQGLNEKLFF. Written as DNA, the CDR3 is TGTGCCAGCTCACCCGAGCAGGGCCTCAATGAAAAACTGTTTTTT.

The V gene is TRBV4-1, the J gene TRBJ1-2; D is possibly TRBD1 (5 bases). From germline, CDR1 is MGHRA and CDR2 YSYEKL. With 1 base removed from V and 1 base from J, the gap between germline ends came to 10 bases. The CDR3 runs to 15 residues. The CDR3 is CASSQVTELNYGYTF. In DNA form, the CDR3 reads TGCGCCAGCAGCCAAGTGACAGAACTTAACTATGGCTACACCTTC.